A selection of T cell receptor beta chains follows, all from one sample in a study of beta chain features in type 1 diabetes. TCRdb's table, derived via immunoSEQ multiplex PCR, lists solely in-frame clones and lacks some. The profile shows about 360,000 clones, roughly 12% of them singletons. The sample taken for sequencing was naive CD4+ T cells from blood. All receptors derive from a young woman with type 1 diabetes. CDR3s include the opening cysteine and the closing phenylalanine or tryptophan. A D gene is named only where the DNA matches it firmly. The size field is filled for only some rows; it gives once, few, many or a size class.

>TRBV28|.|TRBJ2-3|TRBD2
TGTGCCTGGACTAGCGGAACTAGCACAGATACGCAGTATTTT
CAWTSGTSTDTQYF
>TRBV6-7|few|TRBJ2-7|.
TGTGCCAGCAGTTACACCTACAGGGTAGTCTACGAGCAGTACTTC
CASSYTYRVVYEQYF
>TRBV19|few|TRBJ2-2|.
TGTGCCAGTAACGCCGGCGGGGCAGCGAACACCGGGGAGCTGTTTTTT
CASNAGGAANTGELFF
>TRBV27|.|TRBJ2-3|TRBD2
TGTGCCAGCAGGGATAGCGGGAGGGAAGATACGCAGTATTTT
CASRDSGREDTQYF
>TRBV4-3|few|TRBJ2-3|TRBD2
TGCGCCAGCAGCCAAGATGGACTAGCGGGAAGGGTTACGCAGTATTTT
CASSQDGLAGRVTQYF
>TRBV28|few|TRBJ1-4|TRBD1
TGTGCCAGCAGTTCAGAGGACAGGGGATGGGAAAAACTGTTTTTT
CASSSEDRGWEKLFF
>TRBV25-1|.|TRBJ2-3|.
TGTGCCGGCAGGGAAACAGGGACAGATACGCAGTATTTT
CAGRETGTDTQYF
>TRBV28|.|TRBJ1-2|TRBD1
TGTGCCAGCAGTCCACCAGGTCAGGGGGCCTGGAGCTATGGCTACACCTTC
CASSPPGQGAWSYGYTF
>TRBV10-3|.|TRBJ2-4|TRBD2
TGTGCCATCAGTGAGTCACTAGCGGGAGGGCGAGCCATTCAGTACTTC
CAISESLAGGRAIQYF
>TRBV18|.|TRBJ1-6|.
TGTGCCAGCTCGTCAAACACCAGGGATAATTCACCCCTCCACTTT
CASSSNTRDNSPLHF
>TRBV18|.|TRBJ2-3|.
TGTGCCAGCTCGCCTACAGGCCAGACAGACACGCAGTATTTT
CASSPTGQTDTQYF
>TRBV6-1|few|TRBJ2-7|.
TGTGCCAGCAGTGAAGGGCCAATCTACGAGCAGTACTTC
CASSEGPIYEQYF
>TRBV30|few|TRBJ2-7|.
TGTGCCTGGAGTACCCGAGGGCCGAGCTACGAGCAGTACTTC
CAWSTRGPSYEQYF
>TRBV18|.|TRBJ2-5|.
TGTGCCAGCTCACCACGGACGGGAGAAGGGGAGACCCAGTACTTC
CASSPRTGEGETQYF
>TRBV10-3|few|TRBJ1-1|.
TGTGCCATCAGCGGGGGGACCCCGGGCACTGAAGCTTTCTTT
CAISGGTPGTEAFF
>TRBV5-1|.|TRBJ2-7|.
TGCGCCAGCAGCTTGGGCGCGGTGGGGGGCTACGAGCAGTACTTC
CASSLGAVGGYEQYF
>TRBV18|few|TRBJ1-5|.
TGTGCCAGCTCACAAGACAGGAATCAGCCCCAGCATTTT
CASSQDRNQPQHF
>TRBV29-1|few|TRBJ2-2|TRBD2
TGCAGCGTTGAAGGGACTAGCGGGGGCCGGGAGCTGTTTTTT
CSVEGTSGGRELFF
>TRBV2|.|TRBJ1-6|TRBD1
TGTGCCAGCCAAGCGTTTATAGGACAGGGAAATGGGTCACCCCTCCACTTT
CASQAFIGQGNGSPLHF
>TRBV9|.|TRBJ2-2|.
TGTGCCAGCAGCGTAATTCTAACCGGGGAGCTGTTTTTT
CASSVILTGELFF
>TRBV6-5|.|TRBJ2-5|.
TGTGCCAGCAGTCCCGGGGGACAGCAAGAGACCCAGTACTTC
CASSPGGQQETQYF
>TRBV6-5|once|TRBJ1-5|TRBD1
TGTGCCAGCAGTTACTCGAACAGGGGGGATCAGCCCCAGCATTTT
CASSYSNRGDQPQHF
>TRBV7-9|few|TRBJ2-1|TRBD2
TGTGCCAGCAGCTTGACTAGCGTTGTGAATGAGCAGTTCTTC
CASSLTSVVNEQFF
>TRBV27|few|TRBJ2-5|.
TGTGCCAGCAGTTTACCTAGCAGAGAGACCCAGTACTTC
CASSLPSRETQYF